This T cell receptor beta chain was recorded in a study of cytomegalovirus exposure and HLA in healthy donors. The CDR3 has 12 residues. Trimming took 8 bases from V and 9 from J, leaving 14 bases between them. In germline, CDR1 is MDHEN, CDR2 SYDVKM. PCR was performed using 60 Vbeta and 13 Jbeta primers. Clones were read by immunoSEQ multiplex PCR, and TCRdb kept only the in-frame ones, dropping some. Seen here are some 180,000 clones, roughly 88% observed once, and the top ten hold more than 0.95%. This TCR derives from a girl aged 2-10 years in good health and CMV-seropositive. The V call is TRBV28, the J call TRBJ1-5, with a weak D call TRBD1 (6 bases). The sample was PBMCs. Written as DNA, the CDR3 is TGTGCCAGCGGATCAGGGGTACGGCCCCAGCATTTT. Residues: CASGSGVRPQHF.